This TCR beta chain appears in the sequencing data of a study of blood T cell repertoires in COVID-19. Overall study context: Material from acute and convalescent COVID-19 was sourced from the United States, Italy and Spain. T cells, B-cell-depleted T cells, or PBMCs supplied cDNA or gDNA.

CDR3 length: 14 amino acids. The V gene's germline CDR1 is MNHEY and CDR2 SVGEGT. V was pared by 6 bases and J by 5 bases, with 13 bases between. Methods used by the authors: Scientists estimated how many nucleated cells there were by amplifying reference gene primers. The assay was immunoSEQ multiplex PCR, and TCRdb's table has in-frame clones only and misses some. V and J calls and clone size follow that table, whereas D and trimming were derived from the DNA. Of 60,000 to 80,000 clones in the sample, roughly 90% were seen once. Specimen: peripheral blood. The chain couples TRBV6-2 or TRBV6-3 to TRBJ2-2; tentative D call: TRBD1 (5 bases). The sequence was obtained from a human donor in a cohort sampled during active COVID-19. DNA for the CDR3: TGTGCCAGCAGCCTTACGAAGGGGACCGGGGAGCTGTTTTTT. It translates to CASSLTKGTGELFF.